The 23 T cell receptor beta chains presented below share a single source sample, sequenced in a study of blood T cell repertoires in COVID-19. The assay was immunoSEQ multiplex PCR, and TCRdb's table has in-frame clones only and misses some. The table includes some 300,000 clones, approximately 88% detected once. Sequenced material: peripheral blood. These receptors were taken from a woman in her thirties who had recovered from COVID-19.

V and J are TRBV6-2 or TRBV6-3 and TRBJ2-5; a weak D match, TRBD1 (5 bases). The length of the CDR3 is 14 residues. Germline-derived CDR1 and CDR2 are MNHEY and SVGEGT. With 2 bases removed from V and 2 bases from J, the gap between germline ends came to 9 bases. CDR3 nucleotides: TGTGCCAGCAGTTACGGGGCTGAACAAGAGACCCAGTACTTC. Its protein product is CASSYGAEQETQYF.

This chain connects TRBV7-7 to TRBJ2-6; TRBD1 is a possible D gene (6 bases). V was clipped by 5 bases and J by 4 bases, with 18 bases between them. Germline values: CDR1 SSHAT, CDR2 FNYEAQ (reference sequence). The CDR3 is 17 residues long. CDR3 sequence reads: CASSPVFQGPGANVLTF. The CDR3 nucleotides read TGTGCCAGCAGCCCAGTATTCCAGGGGCCCGGGGCCAACGTCCTGACTTTC. The whole variable domain, filled in from reference TRBV7-7 and TRBJ2-6, reads GAGVSQSPRYKVTKRGQDVTLRCDPISSHATLYWYQQALGQGPEFLTYFNYEAQPDKSGLPSDRFSAERPEGSISTLTIQRTEQRDSAMYRCASSPVFQGPGANVLTFGAGSRLTVL.

The chain uses TRBV30 and TRBJ2-7; a possible D gene is TRBD2 (6 bases). Deletions cut 3 bases from V and 3 bases from J, with 12 bases between. CDR3 length equals 13 residues. From germline, CDR1 is GTSNPN and CDR2 SVGIG (reference sequence). The CDR3 bases are TGTGCCTGGAGCTTTGGACTACACTACGAGCAGTACTTC. Residues: CAWSFGLHYEQYF.

The V and J genes are TRBV5-1 and TRBJ1-4; 9 bases match TRBD1. Losses at the gene ends were 4 bases for V and 7 bases for J; bases not matched to a gene: 5. Germline V gene data show CDR1 as SGHRS and CDR2 as YFSETQ. The CDR3 is made up of 14 amino acids. CDR3 region: CASSPGTGSEKLFF. The CDR3 coding sequence is TGCGCCAGCAGCCCCGGGACAGGGAGTGAAAAACTGTTTTTT.

This chain connects TRBV28 to TRBJ1-3, with D possibly being TRBD1 (5 bases). The CDR3 sequence is 15 residues long. Germline CDR1 is MDHEN and CDR2 is SYDVKM. The V gene lost 3 bases and the J gene lost 3 bases, with 12 bases spanning the gap. The chain's CDR3 is CASSLGGTIGNTIYF. The CDR3 DNA is TGTGCCAGCAGTTTGGGGGGGACGATTGGAAACACCATATATTTT.

This chain uses TRBV6-5 with TRBJ1-1; D ambiguous. The CDR3 runs to 14 residues. V gave up 4 bases and J gave up 0 bases, with 9 bases separating them. In germline, CDR1 is MNHEY, CDR2 SVGAGI. The CDR3: CASSFYGLNTEAFF. DNA for the CDR3: TGTGCCAGCAGTTTTTACGGTTTGAACACTGAAGCTTTCTTT.

The table lists this clone with a count of one. The chain links TRBV29-1 to TRBJ1-2, with 7 bases aligning to TRBD1. Trimming removed 4 bases from V and 4 bases from J; junction bases left unmatched: 6. The CDR3 has 13 amino acids. Germline V gene lookup returns CDR1 SQVTM and CDR2 ANQGSEA. The CDR3 reads CSVVDRVGYGYTF. The CDR3 DNA sequence: TGCAGCGTTGTAGACAGGGTAGGCTATGGCTACACCTTC.

The chain carries TRBV30 and TRBJ1-5, with D tentatively TRBD1 (5 bases). Trimming cost V 1 base and J 2 bases, with 12 bases left between them. The length of the CDR3 is 15 residues. Germline V gives CDR1 GTSNPN, CDR2 SVGIG (reference sequence). CDR3 loop: CAWSGGRFGNQPQHF. The CDR3 DNA is TGTGCCTGGAGTGGGGGCAGGTTCGGCAATCAGCCCCAGCATTTT.

V and J are TRBV5-1 and TRBJ1-5; 8 bases align to TRBD1. The CDR3 loop spans 14 amino acids. V lost 4 bases and J lost 2; bases outside the gene matches: 2. Germline CDR1 and CDR2: SGHRS and YFSETQ. CDR3 DNA sequence: TGCGCCAGCAGCACGGGACAGGGCAATCAGCCCCAGCATTTT. Its protein product is CASSTGQGNQPQHF.

The chain is built from TRBV6-5 and TRBJ1-2, with D tentatively TRBD1 (6 bases). V was trimmed by 4 bases and J by 8 bases, leaving 11 bases between them. This CDR3 is 12 amino acids long. Germline V lookup: CDR1 MNHEY, CDR2 SVGAGI. The CDR3, as DNA: TGTGCCAGCAGTTCACAGGGTTACGGCTACACCTTC. Its protein product is CASSSQGYGYTF.

The chain's CDR3 is CASSRTREQFF. Written as DNA, the CDR3 is TGTGCCAGCAGTCGAACGAGGGAGCAGTTCTTC. The rearrangement uses TRBV6-1 and TRBJ2-1; D call uncertain. Germline V lookup: CDR1 MNHNS, CDR2 SASEGT. The CDR3 is 11 residues long. V shed 5 bases and J shed 10 bases, with 9 bases lying between them.

The gene calls are TRBV7-9 and TRBJ2-7; possibly TRBD1 for D (6 bases). Trimming stripped 3 bases from V and 6 bases from J, with 9 bases between. The CDR3 extends over 12 amino acids. Per germline, CDR1 SEHNR and CDR2 FQNEAQ (reference sequence). The CDR3 nucleotides read TGTGCCAGCAGCTTGTGGGGGCGCGAGCAGTACTTC. Translated, it gives CASSLWGREQYF.

The V and J genes are TRBV3-1 (or the pseudogene TRBV3-2) and TRBJ2-7; TRBD2 agrees at 9 bases. The CDR3 has 18 residues. Trimming took 1 base from V and 4 from J; bases not matched to a gene: 14. Looked up from germline, CDR1 is LGHDT and CDR2 is YNNKEL (reference sequence). In DNA form, the CDR3 reads TGTGCCAGCAGCCAAGTCTCAGTCGAGGAGCGGGGGGTATACGAGCAGTACTTC. It specifies CASSQVSVEERGVYEQYF.

The chain combines TRBV7-2 with TRBJ2-1; D unresolved. This CDR3 comprises 13 residues. From germline, CDR1 is SGHTA and CDR2 FQGNSA. V was clipped by 3 bases and J by 4 bases, with 7 bases between them. This chain's CDR3 is CASSFPPYNEQFF. CDR3 sequence (DNA): TGTGCCAGCAGCTTCCCCCCGTACAATGAGCAGTTCTTC.

The V call is TRBV7-6, the J call TRBJ2-2; no clear D. Germline V lookup: CDR1 SGHVS, CDR2 FNYEAQ. The CDR3 is 17 amino acids. The V end lost 0 bases, the J end lost 1 base, and 12 bases lay between the germline ends. The CDR3 DNA is TGTGCCAGCAGCTTAGCAGTCCGAGTCGGGAACACCGGGGAGCTGTTTTTT. Its protein is CASSLAVRVGNTGELFF.

The rearrangement joins TRBV28 to TRBJ1-5, with D perhaps TRBD1 (5 bases). The V gene's germline CDR1 is MDHEN and CDR2 SYDVKM. This CDR3 has 15 amino acids. Between the trimmed V and J ends, which lost 5 bases and 0 bases, there was a span of 11 bases. The CDR3 DNA reads TGTGCCAGCAGTGAGTCAGGGTTTAGCAATCAGCCCCAGCATTTT. This encodes CASSESGFSNQPQHF.

About this clone: Other DNA sequences in this sample translate to the same CDR3. The V call is TRBV16, the J call TRBJ2-7, with 9 nucleotides matching TRBD1. J was trimmed by 2 bases and V by 0 bases; bases with no gene match: 2. The CDR3 sequence is 15 residues long. Per the germline V gene, CDR1 is KGHSY and CDR2 is FQNENV. CDR3: CASSQSGQGTYEQYF. CDR3 coding DNA: TGTGCCAGCAGCCAATCAGGACAGGGGACCTACGAGCAGTACTTC.

The CDR3 here is CASSLTGTEAFF. The CDR3 DNA reads as TGTGCCAGCAGTTTAACGGGCACTGAAGCTTTCTTT. The gene calls are TRBV12-3 or TRBV12-4 and TRBJ1-1; D ambiguous. Deletions cut 2 bases from V and 4 bases from J, with 5 bases between. This CDR3 is built from 12 residues.

The CDR3 here is CASDFEVSGNTIYF. CDR3 coding DNA: TGTGCCAGCGATTTCGAGGTCTCTGGAAACACCATATATTTT. V and J are TRBV6-5 and TRBJ1-3; D unresolved. The CDR3 totals 14 residues. Trimming shortened V by 8 bases and J by 0 bases, and 11 bases separated the two germline ends. Germline CDR1 is MNHEY and CDR2 is SVGAGI.

CDR3: CATSDGPAGHSYNEQFF. The CDR3 DNA follows: TGTGCCACCAGTGATGGCCCAGCGGGGCACTCCTACAATGAGCAGTTCTTC. The chain couples TRBV24-1 to TRBJ2-1; 7 bases map to TRBD2. This CDR3 spans 17 amino acids. After removal of 3 bases from V and 0 bases from J, the junction contained 7 bases not matched to a gene. Germline-derived CDR1 and CDR2 are KGHDR and SFDVKD.

The chain is built from TRBV10-2 and TRBJ1-1; D not resolved. Germline CDR1 WSHSY, CDR2 SAAADI. Trimming left V 3 bases short and J 1 base short, with 3 bases between. The CDR3 length is 12 residues. The CDR3 nucleotides read TGCGCCAGCAGTGATAGGAACACTGAAGCTTTCTTT. Amino acids: CASSDRNTEAFF.

CDR3 DNA sequence: TGCAGCGTTGGACTAGCGGGGGCGTACGGTGAGCAGTTCTTC. Translated, it gives CSVGLAGAYGEQFF. The gene calls are TRBV29-1 and TRBJ2-1, with TRBD2 identical over 12 bases. Germline loops: CDR1 SQVTM, CDR2 ANQGSEA. The V and J ends lost 4 bases and 9 bases, in that order; junction bases with no gene match: 7. The CDR3 runs to 14 residues.

The chain couples TRBV5-1 to TRBJ2-3; 7 bases map to TRBD1. CDR3 length equals 14 residues. The V segment lost 4 bases and the J segment 3 bases; nucleotides outside the gene matches: 5. Germline V gene lookup returns CDR1 SGHRS and CDR2 YFSETQ. The CDR3 sequence is CASSITGDTDTQYF. The DNA of the CDR3 is TGCGCCAGCAGCATAACAGGGGATACAGATACGCAGTATTTT.